What follows are 14 T cell receptor beta chains derived from one specimen sequenced in a study of post-analysis software for immune sequencing data. Overall study findings and caveats: In patients, five or six TRBV segments were more frequent than in controls, with TRBV5-6, TRBV5-1 and TRBV20-1 among them.

Antigen specificity for these receptors is unknown. Unique molecular identifiers tagged the TCR beta cDNA libraries. TCRdb re-called the PCR reads through MiXCR, storing one row per CDR3 protein. The sample consists of 180,000 or so distinct CDR3 sequences, 29% of them appearing once. Sequenced material: blood. These receptors all come from a girl aged 2-17 years with multiple sclerosis.

This chain connects TRBV12-3 or TRBV12-4 to TRBJ2-7; perhaps TRBD1 as D (5 bases). This CDR3 spans 15 amino acids. The ends were cut back, 6 bases at V and 1 base at J, with 16 bases in the middle. The CDR3 protein is CASSKRGEPSYEQYF. The CDR3 DNA sequence: TGTGCCAGCAGCAAAAGGGGTGAACCGTCCTACGAGCAGTACTTC.

At least ten counts were recorded for this clonotype. The V and J genes are TRBV20-1 and TRBJ2-4; 9 bases fit TRBD2. Germline CDR1 and CDR2: DFQATT and SNEGSKA (reference sequence). The CDR3 is made up of 15 amino acids. The V gene end was trimmed by 6 bases and the J gene end by 1 base; junction bases not matched to a gene: 7. The CDR3 here is CSARSGGPAKNIQYF. CDR3 nucleotide sequence: TGCAGTGCCCGTAGCGGGGGCCCCGCCAAAAACATTCAGTACTTC.

The chain has TRBV28 and TRBJ1-6; 7 bases fit TRBD1. CDR1 and CDR2 from the germline V gene are MDHEN and SYDVKM. The V gene end was trimmed by 5 bases and the J gene end by 9 bases; junction bases not matched to a gene: 10. The CDR3 consists of 15 residues. DNA for the CDR3: TGTGCCAGCAGTCAACCCACAGGGGAGGCTTCACCCCTCCACTTT. Translated: CASSQPTGEASPLHF.

This clonotype was seen a handful of times. The chain has TRBV6-5 and TRBJ1-1; D uncertain. This CDR3 is 15 amino acids long. Germline V CDR1 and CDR2: MNHEY, SVGAGI. V lost 0 bases and J lost 1, with 9 bases in between. The CDR3 protein is CASSYSTGWNTEAFF. In DNA form, the CDR3 reads TGTGCCAGCAGTTACTCGACGGGTTGGAACACTGAAGCTTTCTTT.

This clonotype has more than one count but fewer than ten. The rearrangement links TRBV12-3 or TRBV12-4 to TRBJ2-5; 9 bases match TRBD2. The CDR3 covers 16 residues. The trim removed 3 bases at V and 5 bases at J, leaving 10 bases unmatched. CDR3 in amino acids: CASSFILAGKSETQYF. The CDR3 DNA reads TGTGCCAGCAGTTTTATCCTAGCGGGAAAGAGTGAGACCCAGTACTTC.

This clonotype was recorded many times. The chain uses TRBV5-1 and TRBJ2-7; 15 bases are a match to TRBD2. V lost 3 bases to trimming and J lost 5 bases; unmatched junction nucleotides: 6. Germline V gene sequence: CDR1 SGHRS, CDR2 YFSETQ. The CDR3 is 16 amino acids. In DNA, the CDR3 is TGCGCCAGCAGCTCTGGACTAGCGGGAGGGTCCCACGAGCAGTACTTC. Encoded protein: CASSSGLAGGSHEQYF.

For this clonotype: Given a much more abundant clone one base away, this may be a read error. V gene TRBV20-1 combines with J gene TRBJ2-1, with 10 bases lining up with TRBD2. The ends lost 5 bases at V and 8 bases at J; junction bases unmatched: 12. This CDR3 has 15 residues. The germline V gene encodes CDR1 DFQATT and CDR2 SNEGSKA (reference sequence). The CDR3 DNA sequence: TGCAGTGCTGGAAAGCCGGGACTAGCGTCGCATGAGCAGTTCTTC. It encodes CSAGKPGLASHEQFF.

Regarding this clonotype: One base away lies a much larger clone, so this may be a sequencing read error. This chain connects TRBV20-1 to TRBJ2-7; 7 bases map to TRBD2. The J segment lost 0 bases and the V segment lost 6 bases, leaving 8 bases of the junction unmatched. Looked up from germline, CDR1 is DFQATT and CDR2 is SNEGSKA (reference sequence). The CDR3 extends over 14 amino acids. CDR3 residues: CSASRAGLSYEQYF. CDR3 coding DNA: TGCAGTGCCAGCAGAGCGGGACTCTCCTACGAGCAGTACTTC.

This clonotype was picked up a small number of times. The chain combines TRBV28 with TRBJ2-4; D may be TRBD2 (5 bases). The CDR3 runs to 15 residues. Trimming took 2 bases from V and 6 from J, leaving 14 bases between them. Germline loops: CDR1 MDHEN, CDR2 SYDVKM. Here the CDR3 reads CASSLEGLTRNIQYF. CDR3 sequence (DNA): TGTGCCAGCAGTTTAGAGGGTCTTACGAGAAACATTCAGTACTTC. Based on the CDR3 plus reference TRBV28 and TRBJ2-4, the full variable domain is DVKVTQSSRYLVKRTGEKVFLECVQDMDHENMFWYRQDPGLGLRLIYFSYDVKMKEKGDIPEGYSVSREKKERFSLILESASTNQTSMYLCASSLEGLTRNIQYFGAGTRLSVL.

The count of this clonotype is one. CDR3 nucleotides: TGTGCCAGCAGGCCCCGTTCAGGGACGGGAAAGGGCCACACCTTC. Its protein product is CASRPRSGTGKGHTF. This chain joins TRBV2 and TRBJ1-2, with D possibly TRBD1 on 5 matching bases. The CDR3 is 15 residues long. V was pared by 6 bases and J by 12 bases, with 26 bases between. Germline V gene lookup returns CDR1 SNHLY and CDR2 FYNNEI.

This clonotype occurred many times. The J gene is TRBJ2-1, the V gene TRBV6-5; no clear D. The CDR3 covers 13 residues. Per germline, CDR1 MNHEY and CDR2 SVGAGI. V dropped 1 base and J dropped 6 bases, with 7 bases sitting between them. The CDR3 loop is CASSYWGFNEQFF. In DNA form, the CDR3 reads TGTGCCAGCAGTTACTGGGGATTCAATGAGCAGTTCTTC.

This chain links TRBV29-1 with TRBJ2-7, with a tentative D call TRBD2 (7 bases). V dropped 1 base and J dropped 5 bases, with 15 bases sitting between them. The germline gives CDR1 SQVTM, CDR2 ANQGSEA. The CDR3 spans 14 residues. CDR3: CSVEVGGAGNEQYF. CDR3 nucleotides: TGCAGCGTTGAAGTGGGGGGGGCGGGCAACGAGCAGTACTTC.

This clonotype has at least ten counts. The chain has TRBV5-1 and TRBJ2-3; D not certain. CDR3 size: 13 residues. Trimming removed 2 bases from V and 2 bases from J, with 6 bases in between. Looked up from germline, CDR1 is SGHRS and CDR2 is YFSETQ. CDR3 nucleotides: TGCGCCAGCAGCTTAGACACCACAGATACGCAGTATTTT. It codes for CASSLDTTDTQYF.

This clonotype occurred a few times. V and J are TRBV27 and TRBJ1-1; a possible D gene is TRBD1 (6 bases). The CDR3 length is 16 residues. V was pared by 5 bases and J by 1 base, with 17 bases between. Germline V gene data show CDR1 as MNHEY and CDR2 as SMNVEV (reference sequence). The CDR3, as DNA: TGTGCCAGCAGTCAGAGGATGGGGACATCGAACACTGAAGCTTTCTTT. Its protein is CASSQRMGTSNTEAFF.